This is a list of T cell receptor beta chains from one sample in a study of blood T cell repertoires in COVID-19. Only in-frame clones appear in the TCRdb table, and some are missing; sequencing was by immunoSEQ multiplex PCR. Among some 250,000 clones listed, around 81% were seen once. The specimen sequenced was peripheral blood. The receptors stem from an elderly woman with COVID-19, enrolled during active disease. Both conserved end residues are part of each CDR3. The order of the fields is J gene, CDR3 length, D gene, V gene, clone size, CDR3 protein, CDR3 DNA. The D gene is left open where the match is weak. Part of the rows lack a size; the others show once, few, many or a class for expanded clones.

TRBJ2-5,11,.,TRBV15,few,CATSRDQSQYF,TGTGCCACCAGCAGAGATCAGTCCCAGTACTTC
TRBJ2-7,13,.,TRBV12-3/TRBV12-4,.,CASSLLGSYEQYF,TGTGCCAGCAGCCTACTAGGTTCCTACGAGCAGTACTTC
TRBJ2-7,15,.,TRBV11-3,.,CASSSYRDPPYEQYF,TGTGCCAGCAGCTCCTACAGGGATCCCCCGTACGAGCAGTACTTC
TRBJ2-3,15,TRBD1,TRBV7-2,.,CASSAGGRRTDTQYF,TGTGCCAGCAGCGCAGGGGGTAGGCGGACAGATACGCAGTATTTT
TRBJ2-1,13,.,TRBV7-2,.,CASSLDFRAEQFF,TGTGCCAGCAGCTTAGATTTCAGGGCTGAGCAGTTCTTC
TRBJ2-7,14,.,TRBV4-1,.,CASSQPGQYYEQYF,TGCGCCAGCAGCCAGCCCGGACAGTACTACGAGCAGTACTTC
TRBJ1-5,13,.,TRBV25-1,once,CASSAGLNQPQHF,TGTGCCAGCAGTGCTGGACTGAATCAGCCCCAGCATTTT
TRBJ2-5,12,.,TRBV12-3/TRBV12-4,.,CASSLLQETQYF,TGTGCCAGCAGTTTACTTCAAGAGACCCAGTACTTC
TRBJ1-4,15,.,TRBV27,.,CASSFKGVANEKLFF,TGTGCCAGCAGCTTTAAAGGGGTGGCTAATGAAAAACTGTTTTTT
TRBJ1-1,14,.,TRBV5-1,few,CASTISRGTTEAFF,TGCGCCAGCACCATTTCCAGGGGCACAACTGAAGCTTTCTTT
TRBJ1-2,16,.,TRBV5-4,.,CASSLPARSMSYGYTF,TGTGCCAGCAGCTTACCGGCCAGGTCGATGAGCTATGGCTACACCTTC
TRBJ2-1,17,TRBD2,TRBV19,.,CASSPRREGGRKLSQFF,TGTGCCAGTAGTCCGCGCCGGGAGGGCGGGAGGAAGCTATCGCAGTTCTTC
TRBJ2-7,12,TRBD2,TRBV6-6,.,CAAGGSSYEQYF,TGTGCCGCGGGGGGGAGCTCCTACGAGCAGTACTTC
TRBJ2-5,11,.,TRBV28,.,CASSFEETQYF,TGTGCCAGCAGTTTCGAAGAGACCCAGTACTTC
TRBJ2-1,15,.,TRBV6-5,.,CASSQPGSLYNEQFF,TGTGCCAGCTCACAGCCCGGCTCGTTATACAATGAGCAGTTCTTC
TRBJ2-7,15,TRBD1,TRBV28,.,CASRRQGQISYEQYF,TGTGCCAGCCGAAGACAGGGACAAATCTCCTACGAGCAGTACTTC
TRBJ1-1,11,.,TRBV20-1,.,CSALGISEAFF,TGCAGTGCTCTCGGGATTTCTGAAGCTTTCTTT
TRBJ1-2,15,.,TRBV6-1,once,CASSEKGVPNYGYTF,TGTGCCAGCAGTGAAAAAGGGGTACCTAACTATGGCTACACCTTC
TRBJ2-1,16,TRBD2,TRBV5-4,.,CASSPSGGDSYNEQFF,TGTGCCAGCAGCCCCAGCGGGGGGGACTCCTACAATGAGCAGTTCTTC
TRBJ1-2,14,TRBD1,TRBV5-4,once,CASSWGQGLDGYTF,TGTGCCAGCAGCTGGGGACAGGGCCTCGATGGCTACACCTTC
TRBJ2-5,12,.,TRBV29-1,.,CSVGSGQETQYF,TGCAGCGTTGGCTCCGGGCAAGAGACCCAGTACTTC
TRBJ1-2,14,TRBD1,TRBV28,few,CASNLGQGNYGYTF,TGTGCCAGCAATTTAGGACAGGGGAACTATGGCTACACCTTC
TRBJ1-5,14,.,TRBV7-2,.,CASSYQIGGQPQHF,TGTGCCAGCAGCTACCAAATCGGGGGTCAGCCCCAGCATTTT
TRBJ2-7,15,.,TRBV6-5,.,CASIRQSQGTYEQYF,TGTGCCAGCATTAGACAGTCCCAGGGGACCTACGAGCAGTACTTC
TRBJ1-2,15,.,TRBV7-3,once,CASSLTGEERYGYTF,TGTGCCAGCAGCTTAACGGGGGAGGAGCGCTATGGCTACACCTTC
TRBJ1-2,14,.,TRBV18,.,CASSPTGGSYGYTF,TGTGCCAGCTCACCGACCGGCGGATCCTATGGCTACACCTTC
TRBJ1-1,16,TRBD1,TRBV2,.,CASRAGTDFMNTEAFF,TGTGCCAGCAGAGCTGGGACAGACTTTATGAACACTGAAGCTTTCTTT
TRBJ1-1,13,.,TRBV18,.,CASSPAVNTEAFF,TGTGCCAGCTCACCGGCGGTTAACACTGAAGCTTTCTTT
TRBJ2-7,14,.,TRBV15,.,CATSRGRQGYEQYF,TGTGCCACCAGCAGAGGCCGGCAGGGGTACGAGCAGTACTTC
TRBJ1-3,13,.,TRBV6-6,.,CASSYSMGHTIYF,TGTGCCAGCAGTTACTCGATGGGCCACACCATATATTTT
TRBJ2-2,16,.,TRBV18,.,CASSLNDRLNTGELFF,TGTGCCAGCTCACTTAATGACAGGTTGAACACCGGGGAGCTGTTTTTT
TRBJ2-7,14,.,TRBV18,.,CASSPTGLTYEQYF,TGTGCCAGCTCACCGACGGGACTGACGTACGAGCAGTACTTC
TRBJ1-2,14,.,TRBV5-1,.,CASSLTNSVYGYTF,TGCGCCAGCAGCTTGACAAATTCTGTGTATGGCTACACCTTC
TRBJ1-2,15,TRBD1,TRBV5-5,.,CASRPPGQAIYGYTF,TGTGCCAGCAGACCCCCGGGACAGGCTATCTATGGCTACACCTTC
TRBJ1-1,15,.,TRBV7-9,.,CASSLAGRVNTEAFF,TGTGCCAGCAGCTTAGCTGGCAGGGTTAACACTGAAGCTTTCTTT
TRBJ1-1,14,.,TRBV9,.,CASSVAGMNTEAFF,TGTGCCAGCAGCGTAGCAGGAATGAACACTGAAGCTTTCTTT
TRBJ1-2,13,.,TRBV5-1,.,CASSLVPNYGYTF,TGCGCCAGCAGCTTGGTCCCGAACTATGGCTACACCTTC
TRBJ2-1,15,TRBD1,TRBV6-2/TRBV6-3,.,CASSWQGAAYNEQFF,TGTGCCAGCAGTTGGCAGGGGGCCGCCTACAATGAGCAGTTCTTC
TRBJ1-1,16,.,TRBV6-2/TRBV6-3,.,CASSYSMGGAHTEAFF,TGTGCCAGCAGTTACTCGATGGGGGGGGCACATACTGAAGCTTTCTTT
TRBJ1-3,11,.,TRBV3-1/TRBV3-2,.,CASSLLGTIYF,TGTGCCAGCAGCCTCCTCGGGACCATATATTTT
TRBJ2-7,15,TRBD1,TRBV28,once,CASSSPGTAIYEQYF,TGTGCCAGCAGCTCCCCCGGGACAGCTATCTACGAGCAGTACTTC